A single sample is the source of the 27 T cell receptor beta chains below, sequenced in a study of blood T cells in healthy people across ages. Alongside a J-beta primer mix, a sample-barcoded 5' primer served in a second PCR lasting about 7 to 11 cycles. TCRdb re-called the 5' RACE reads with MiXCR, one entry per CDR3 protein. This table holds over a million distinct CDR3 sequences, 40% to 50% found once. Sample: blood. Receptors were obtained from a woman aged 55-70 years in good health.

This chain joins TRBV7-8 and TRBJ2-7; 9 positions match TRBD2. CDR3 length: 14 residues. Trimming cost V 5 bases and J 6 bases; bases outside gene matches: 8. Germline assignment: CDR1 SGHVS and CDR2 FQNEAQ. DNA of the CDR3: TGTGCCAGCAGCCCGGGACTAGCTTCAGCCGAGCAGTACTTC. Its protein product is CASSPGLASAEQYF. Complete variable domain (other parts from reference TRBV7-8 and TRBJ2-7): GAGVSQSPRYKVAKRGQDVALRCDPISGHVSLFWYQQALGQGPEFLTYFQNEAQLDKSGLPSDRFFAERPEGSVSTLKIQRTQQEDSAVYLCASSPGLASAEQYFGPGTRLTVT.

This clonotype was counted between two and nine times. The chain joins TRBV20-1 to TRBJ2-7, with a weak D call TRBD1 (8 bases). Trimming shortened V by 4 bases and J by 4 bases, and 20 bases separated the two germline ends. The length of the CDR3 is 15 residues. Germline lookup yields CDR1 DFQATT and CDR2 SNEGSKA (reference sequence). In nucleotides, the CDR3 is TGCAGTGCTACCATACAGGGGGGGAAGGTATACGAGCAGTACTTC. Encoded protein: CSATIQGGKVYEQYF.

Here the CDR3 DNA reads TGCGCCAGCAGCCGACTTTTGGCTAGCGGGAGAAGGTGGTTCTTC. Protein product: CASSRLLASGRRWFF. The genes are TRBV4-1 and TRBJ2-1; TRBD2 aligns across 10 bases. V shed 4 bases, J shed 15 bases, and the junction held 15 bases outside the gene matches. The germline gives CDR1 MGHRA, CDR2 YSYEKL. The CDR3 sequence is 15 residues long.

About this clonotype: One end of the junction varies from germline; a read error may be responsible. J is TRBJ2-6 and V is TRBV6-1; tentative D call: TRBD1 (5 bases). CDR3 size: 18 residues. Germline-derived CDR1 and CDR2 are MNHNS and SASEGT. In nucleotides, the CDR3 is TGTGCCAGCAGCCGCAGGACCCCAGGCCCCTCTGGGGCCAACGTCCCGACTTTC. Protein: CASSRRTPGPSGANVPTF.

This clonotype occurred a few times. The J gene is TRBJ2-5, the V gene TRBV6-5, with 8 positions matching TRBD2. Trimming at V came to 0 bases and at J to 11 bases, leaving 5 bases not matched to a gene. The germline CDR1 and CDR2 sequences are MNHEY and SVGAGI. The length of the CDR3 is 13 residues. The CDR3 nucleotides read TGTGCCAGCAGTTACTCGACGGGAGGGGAGCAGTACTTC. Encoded protein: CASSYSTGGEQYF.

About this clonotype itself: The junction and the germline gene differ at one end; a read error may be behind it. This chain joins TRBV27 and TRBJ2-7, with 10 bases matching TRBD2. The CDR3 contains 15 residues. Germline-derived CDR1 and CDR2 are MNHEY and SMNVEV (reference sequence). CDR3 sequence reads: CASSLELAGPYEKYF. The CDR3 DNA reads as TGTGCCAGCAGTTTAGAACTAGCGGGACCTTACGAGAAGTACTTC.

This clonotype was recorded a few times. The J gene is TRBJ2-1, the V gene TRBV7-7; D is possibly TRBD1 or TRBD2 (5 bases each). The CDR3 covers 13 residues. Trimming shortened V by 5 bases and J by 10 bases, and 15 bases separated the two germline ends. Germline lookup yields CDR1 SSHAT and CDR2 FNYEAQ (reference sequence). Here the CDR3 reads CASSPGPPSEQFF. DNA for the CDR3: TGTGCCAGCAGCCCGGGACCCCCCAGCGAGCAGTTCTTC.

The V and J genes are TRBV27 and TRBJ1-6, with D possibly TRBD1 on 6 matching bases. Germline-derived CDR1 and CDR2 are MNHEY and SMNVEV (reference sequence). Between the trimmed V and J ends, which lost 3 bases and 7 bases, there was a span of 10 bases. There are 14 residues in the CDR3. The CDR3 DNA is TGTGCCAGCAGTTTCGGGACATCGAATTCACCCCTCCACTTT. Translation gives CASSFGTSNSPLHF.

The chain uses TRBV4-1 and TRBJ2-6; TRBD1 aligns across 9 bases. The CDR3 runs to 16 residues. The V gene end was trimmed by 5 bases and the J gene end by 3 bases; junction bases not matched to a gene: 5. The germline CDR1 and CDR2 sequences are MGHRA and YSYEKL. Here the CDR3 DNA reads TGCGCCAGCAGCGAGGCGGACAGGGGTGGGGCCAACGTCCTGACTTTC. Translation gives CASSEADRGGANVLTF.

This chain joins TRBV20-1 and TRBJ2-7, with D possibly TRBD2 on 7 matching bases. The DNA matches TRBJ2-5 better at its end, which makes the J call doubtful. The CDR3 is made up of 13 amino acids. CDR1 and CDR2 from the germline V gene are DFQATT and SNEGSKA (reference sequence). The CDR3 here is CSVQGGDWKTQYF. CDR3 DNA sequence: TGCAGTGTCCAAGGGGGGGATTGGAAGACCCAGTACTTC.

With respect to this clonotype: This may be a read error: a much more frequent sequence differs by one nucleotide. The CDR3, as DNA: TGTGCCAGCAGGTCATTAGTTGGGGCAGATACGCAGTATTTT. As protein: CASRSLVGADTQYF. This chain connects TRBV6-5 to TRBJ2-3; D unresolved. CDR1 MNHEY and CDR2 SVGAGI come from the germline V gene. This CDR3 comprises 14 residues. V dropped 6 bases and J dropped 4 bases, with 14 bases sitting between them.

The chain has TRBV15 and TRBJ2-1; 13 bases match TRBD2. CDR3 size: 15 residues. V was pared by 11 bases and J by 8 bases, with 12 bases of the junction left unmatched. Germline V gene sequence: CDR1 LNHNV, CDR2 YYDKDF (reference sequence). Here the CDR3 reads CAPRSTSGRADEQFF. Here the CDR3 DNA reads TGTGCCCCCCGGAGCACTAGCGGGAGGGCGGATGAGCAGTTCTTC.

The CDR3 nucleotides read TGCGCCAGCAGCACCGGGGACAGGCAAACCTACGAGCAGTACTTC. Protein product: CASSTGDRQTYEQYF. The chain joins TRBV5-1 to TRBJ2-7; 8 nucleotides match TRBD1. The J segment lost 2 bases and the V segment lost 4 bases, leaving 8 bases of the junction unmatched. The length of the CDR3 is 15 residues. Germline-derived CDR1 and CDR2 are SGHRS and YFSETQ.

This clonotype has more than one count but fewer than ten. The gene calls are TRBV20-1 and TRBJ2-5, with TRBD2 as a possible D gene (5 bases). CDR1 and CDR2 (germline): DFQATT, SNEGSKA (reference sequence). The length of the CDR3 is 14 residues. Trimming left V 1 base short and J 0 bases short, with 9 bases between. The CDR3 sequence: CSARGGLYQETQYF. DNA of the CDR3: TGCAGTGCTAGAGGAGGACTGTACCAAGAGACCCAGTACTTC.

The V call is TRBV11-2, the J call TRBJ2-7, with D possibly being TRBD1 (5 bases). V was trimmed by 5 bases and J by 0 bases, leaving 14 bases between them. Germline V gene data show CDR1 as SGHAT and CDR2 as FQNNGV. The CDR3 extends over 15 amino acids. CDR3 nucleotides: TGTGCCAGCAGCGCAGACGGTCAGGGCTCCTACGAGCAGTACTTC. Its translation: CASSADGQGSYEQYF.

The chain recombines TRBV4-2 with TRBJ2-7; 9 nucleotides match TRBD2. Trimming took 1 base from V and 3 from J; bases not matched to a gene: 4. CDR3 size: 15 residues. Germline CDR1 reads LGHNA; CDR2 reads YNFKEQ. The DNA for the CDR3 is TGTGCCAGCAGCCAAGGACTAGCGGAAGACTACGAGCAGTACTTC. It specifies CASSQGLAEDYEQYF.

The chain recombines TRBV20-1 with TRBJ2-2, with 10 bases lining up with TRBD2. Trimming at V came to 3 bases and at J to 5 bases, leaving 6 bases not matched to a gene. The CDR3 extends over 15 amino acids. Germline V gene lookup returns CDR1 DFQATT and CDR2 SNEGSKA (reference sequence). CDR3 sequence (DNA): TGCAGTGCTAGTTGGCTAGCGGGAGCTACCGGGGAGCTGTTTTTT. Translating gives CSASWLAGATGELFF.

This clonotype was found many times. The V call is TRBV29-1, the J call TRBJ2-1, with a tentative D call TRBD2 (6 bases). Germline CDR1 is SQVTM and CDR2 is ANQGSEA. CDR3 size: 13 residues. Trimming pared 5 bases from V and 9 bases from J, leaving 17 bases between. CDR3 DNA: TGCAGCGTTTCGACAAGCCACGGGGGTGAGCAGTTCTTC. It yields the protein CSVSTSHGGEQFF.

The rearrangement uses TRBV15 and TRBJ1-1, with TRBD1 identical over 10 bases. J lost 5 bases, V lost 5 bases, and 11 bases had no gene match. Germline V gene sequence: CDR1 LNHNV, CDR2 YYDKDF (reference sequence). This CDR3 contains 16 residues. CDR3 residues: CATSQSLPDRGTEAFF. The CDR3 DNA is TGTGCCACCAGCCAATCTTTACCGGACAGGGGGACTGAAGCTTTCTTT.

The CDR3 DNA follows: TGTGCCAGCAGTGAATTAGGGGTTCGGGGCGAGCAGTACTTC. The encoded protein is CASSELGVRGEQYF. J is TRBJ2-1 and V is TRBV25-1; the D call may be TRBD1 or TRBD2 (5 bases each). The DNA end favors TRBJ2-7, so the J call may be wrong. The CDR3 extends over 14 amino acids. Per the germline V gene, CDR1 is MGHDK and CDR2 is SYGVNS.

V usage is TRBV12-3 or TRBV12-4 and J usage is TRBJ1-1; 8 bases map to TRBD1. V lost 6 bases to trimming and J lost 7 bases; unmatched junction nucleotides: 13. This CDR3 has 15 residues. The CDR3 loop reads CASSLAQGAQGEAFF. The CDR3 DNA follows: TGTGCCAGCAGCCTCGCGCAGGGGGCGCAGGGTGAAGCTTTCTTT.

This chain joins TRBV29-1 and TRBJ1-2; unclear D gene. Deletions cut 5 bases from V and 3 bases from J, with 10 bases between. Germline V gene data show CDR1 as SQVTM and CDR2 as ANQGSEA. CDR3 length equals 12 residues. The CDR3 DNA reads as TGCAGCGTTTGGACGGCTGACTATGGCTACACCTTC. Protein product: CSVWTADYGYTF.

The chain uses TRBV27 and TRBJ2-7, with a possible D match to TRBD1 (6 bases). This CDR3 comprises 15 residues. Germline CDR1 is MNHEY and CDR2 is SMNVEV (reference sequence). Trimming took off 7 bases at V and 4 bases at J, with 20 bases between the two ends. For the CDR3, the DNA is TGTGCCAGCACCAGGGGTCCCTACCCCCCTTACGAGCAGTACTTC. It codes for CASTRGPYPPYEQYF.

The CDR3 loop reads CASSPGLGAYGYTF. The CDR3 DNA reads TGTGCCAGCAGTCCCGGGCTGGGAGCCTATGGCTACACCTTC. V gene TRBV28 combines with J gene TRBJ1-2; no firm D call. V was cut by 5 bases and J by 4 bases, with 14 bases left in between. The CDR3 runs to 14 residues. Germline lookup yields CDR1 MDHEN and CDR2 SYDVKM.

This clonotype came up many times. The chain is built from TRBV20-1 and TRBJ2-3; D may be TRBD2 (6 bases). CDR3 size: 13 residues. Germline CDR1 reads DFQATT; CDR2 reads SNEGSKA (reference sequence). V gave up 1 base and J gave up 1 base, with 6 bases separating them. Here the CDR3 reads CSARAGGTDTQYF. CDR3 in DNA: TGCAGTGCTAGAGCGGGAGGCACAGATACGCAGTATTTT.

A few counts support this clonotype. The chain has TRBV19 and TRBJ2-6, with 7 nucleotides matching TRBD1. The CDR3 extends over 18 amino acids. From germline, CDR1 is LNHDA and CDR2 SQIVND (reference sequence). V lost 5 bases and J lost 2; bases outside the gene matches: 12. In DNA, the CDR3 is TGTGCCAGTAGTTCGATGAGGGGGCTTACCCCTGGGGCCAACGTCCTGACTTTC. Protein product: CASSSMRGLTPGANVLTF.

The rearrangement uses TRBV7-2 and TRBJ2-3, with 7 bases fitting TRBD1. J gave up 2 bases and V 6 bases, and 2 bases lay outside the gene matches. In germline, CDR1 is SGHTA, CDR2 FQGNSA. CDR3 size: 13 residues. The CDR3 DNA reads as TGTGCCAGCAGGGACAGGAACACAGATACGCAGTATTTT. Its translation is CASRDRNTDTQYF.